This TCR beta chain was sequenced during a study of response to subunit inactivated influenza vaccine. Findings of the study overall: The authors proposed limited new T cell recruitment per seasonal influenza vaccination.

One entry per CDR3 protein results from TCRdb running MiXCR on the RT-PCR reads. The sample holds 170,000 or so distinct CDR3 sequences; approximately 11% are singletons and the top ten take roughly 33%. The CDR3 has 20 amino acids. Germline loops: CDR1 SGHAT, CDR2 FQNNGV. V shed 3 bases and J shed 0 bases, with 25 bases lying between them. This clonotype has only a few counts. Its cognate antigen is unknown. The chain uses TRBV11-2 and TRBJ2-3; D is possibly TRBD2 (5 bases). The input for sequencing was CD8+ T cells sorted from PBMCs, taken around 25 months after vaccination. This receptor was obtained from a man between 50 and 69 years old who received an inactivated influenza vaccine. The CDR3: CASSFPRVLVWEKSTDTQYF. CDR3 nucleotide sequence: TGTGCCAGCAGCTTCCCCCGGGTCCTTGTTTGGGAGAAAAGCACAGATACGCAGTATTTT.